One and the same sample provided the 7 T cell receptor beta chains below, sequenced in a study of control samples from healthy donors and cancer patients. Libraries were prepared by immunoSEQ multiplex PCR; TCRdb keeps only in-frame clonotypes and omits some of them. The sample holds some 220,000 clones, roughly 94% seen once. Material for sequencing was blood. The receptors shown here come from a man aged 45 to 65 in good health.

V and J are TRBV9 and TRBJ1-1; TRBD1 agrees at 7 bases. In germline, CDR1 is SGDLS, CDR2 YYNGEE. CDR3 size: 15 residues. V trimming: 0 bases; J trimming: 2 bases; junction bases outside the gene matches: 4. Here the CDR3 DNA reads TGTGCCAGCAGCGTAGGGGGGACAGCTAACACTGAAGCTTTCTTT. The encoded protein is CASSVGGTANTEAFF.

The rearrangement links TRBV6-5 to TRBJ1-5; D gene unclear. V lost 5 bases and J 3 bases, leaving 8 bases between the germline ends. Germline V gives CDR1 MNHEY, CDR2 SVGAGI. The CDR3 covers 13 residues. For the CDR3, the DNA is TGTGCCAGCAGTCCTCTTCACAATCAGCCCCAGCATTTT. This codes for CASSPLHNQPQHF.

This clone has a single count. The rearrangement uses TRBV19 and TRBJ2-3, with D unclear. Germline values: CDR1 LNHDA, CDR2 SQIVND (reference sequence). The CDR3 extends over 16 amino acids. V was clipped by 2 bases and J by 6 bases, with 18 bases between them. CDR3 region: CASSIFGRKFGDTQYF. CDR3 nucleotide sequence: TGTGCCAGTAGTATATTCGGACGCAAATTTGGGGATACGCAGTATTTT.

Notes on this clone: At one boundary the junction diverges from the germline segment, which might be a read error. CDR3 loop: CASSRLAVQGTQYF. For the CDR3, the DNA is TGTGCCAGCTCCCGACTAGCGGTACAAGGGACCCAGTACTTC. This chain links TRBV18 with TRBJ2-5, with 9 positions matching TRBD2. The length of the CDR3 is 14 residues. Germline CDR1 reads KGHSH; CDR2 reads LQKENI.

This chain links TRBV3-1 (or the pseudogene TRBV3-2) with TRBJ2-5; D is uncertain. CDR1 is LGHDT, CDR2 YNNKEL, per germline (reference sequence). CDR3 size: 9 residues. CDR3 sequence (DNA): TGTGGGGCCCAAGAGACCCAGTACTTC. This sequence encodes CGAQETQYF.

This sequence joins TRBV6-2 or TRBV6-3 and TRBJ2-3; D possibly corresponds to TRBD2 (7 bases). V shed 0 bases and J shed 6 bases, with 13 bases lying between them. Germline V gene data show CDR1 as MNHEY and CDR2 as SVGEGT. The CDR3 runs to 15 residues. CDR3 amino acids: CASSYSGGPSDTQYF. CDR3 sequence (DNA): TGTGCCAGCAGTTACTCGGGGGGGCCCTCCGATACGCAGTATTTT.

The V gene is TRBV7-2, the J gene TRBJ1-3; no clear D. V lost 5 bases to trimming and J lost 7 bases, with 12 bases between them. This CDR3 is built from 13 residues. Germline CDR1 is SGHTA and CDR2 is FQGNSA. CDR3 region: CASSDRRANTIYF. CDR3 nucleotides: TGTGCCAGCAGCGACCGGAGGGCGAACACCATATATTTT.